This T cell receptor beta chain originates from a study of cytomegalovirus exposure and HLA in healthy donors. The study, taken as a whole, reports: According to an earlier analysis, most TCR beta V segments yielded productive rearrangements about 90% or about 30% of the time.

Worth noting for this clone: The antigen remains undetermined.

Use of 60 Vbeta and 13 Jbeta primers characterized the PCR. The table came from immunoSEQ multiplex PCR; TCRdb's copy has only in-frame clones and leaves some out. The sample consists of roughly 120,000 clones, less than 80% of them appearing once. Germline lookup yields CDR1 ENHRY and CDR2 SYGVKD. Trimming removed 2 bases at V and 5 bases at J, with 9 bases between. CDR3 size: 13 residues. The chain is built from TRBV10-3 and TRBJ1-2; maybe TRBD1 (6 bases). Sample: PBMCs. This TCR derives from a man aged 50 to 59 in good health and CMV-seronegative. The CDR3 loop is CAISENRVYGYTF. The CDR3, as DNA: TGTGCCATCAGTGAGAACAGGGTATATGGCTACACCTTC.